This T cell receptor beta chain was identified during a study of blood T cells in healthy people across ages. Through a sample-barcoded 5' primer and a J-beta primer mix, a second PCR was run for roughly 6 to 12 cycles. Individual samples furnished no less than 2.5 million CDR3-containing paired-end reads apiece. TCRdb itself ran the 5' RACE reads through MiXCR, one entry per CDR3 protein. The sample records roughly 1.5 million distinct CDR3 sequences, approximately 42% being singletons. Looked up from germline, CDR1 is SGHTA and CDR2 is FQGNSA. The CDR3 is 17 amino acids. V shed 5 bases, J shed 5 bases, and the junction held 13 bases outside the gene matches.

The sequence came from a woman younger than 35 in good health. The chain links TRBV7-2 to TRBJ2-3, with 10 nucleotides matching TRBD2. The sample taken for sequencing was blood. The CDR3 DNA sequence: TGTGCCAGCAGCCCACGGACTAGCGGAGCCCAAGGAGATACGCAGTATTTT. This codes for CASSPRTSGAQGDTQYF.